Below, one T cell receptor beta chain is given with its context. Its antigen is still unknown. Here immunoSEQ multiplex PCR was the method, and the copy in TCRdb shows in-frame clones only, minus some. The sample lists around 100,000 clones, 91% occurring once. Looked up from germline, CDR1 is MDHEN and CDR2 is SYDVKM. The ends lost 4 bases at V and 0 bases at J; junction bases unmatched: 13. The CDR3 is 18 amino acids. The data were obtained in a study of OX40 agonist ivuxolimab in advanced cancers. Study results and caveats: Some nonresponders also had low normalized T-cell clonal expansion.

Sequences were derived from CD4+ or CD8+ T cells sorted from blood, sampled in a trial of the OX40 agonist ivuxolimab. The receptor's source is an adult with an advanced solid tumor such as melanoma, head and neck, liver or kidney cancer. The chain has TRBV28 and TRBJ2-7, with 9 bases lining up with TRBD2. The CDR3 DNA reads as TGTGCCAGCAGTTCCGCTAGCGGGAACTATGAGAGCTCCTACGAGCAGTACTTC. Its protein product is CASSSASGNYESSYEQYF.